The TCR beta chain described here comes from a study of T cells in Graves' hyperthyroidism and ophthalmopathy. This clonotype was picked up many times. The CDR3 length is 13 residues. V trimming: 0 bases; J trimming: 5 bases; junction bases outside the gene matches: 2. In germline, CDR1 is GTSNPN, CDR2 SVGIG (reference sequence). Regions amplified from RNA transcripts were the TCR beta CDR3 regions. RT-PCR in the first round (using the HTBI primer set) targeted the TCR CDR3. TCRdb re-analysed the multiplex PCR reads in MiXCR, keeping a single row per CDR3 protein. The sample includes 90,000 to 120,000 distinct CDR3 sequences, more than 15% of them seen just once.

The rearrangement links TRBV30 to TRBJ1-1, with TRBD1 matching over 8 bases. Sequencing was done on a sample of blood. The clonotype comes from a woman in her forties or fifties with Graves' hyperthyroidism. The CDR3 bases are TGTGCCTGGAGTGTAAACAGGGGGACTGAAGCTTTCTTT. Translated: CAWSVNRGTEAFF.